Below, one T cell receptor (beta chain) is given with its context. Its antigen is still unknown. These data come from a study of shared clonotypes between healthy human individuals. Whole-study context: Those who served as donors were two women and three men between the ages of 18 and 49. Whole-study findings and limits: The authors sampled blood alone, and tissue repertoires likely differ. Naive subsets generally exceeded memory subsets in estimated richness.

The CDR3 runs to 15 residues. Germline V CDR1 and CDR2: SGDLS, YYNGEE. Trimming took 3 bases from V and 4 from J; bases not matched to a gene: 6. TCRdb's table, derived via immunoSEQ multiplex PCR, lists solely in-frame clones and lacks some. The sample has about 980,000 clones, around three quarters seen once; the top ten hold approximately 1.5%. Sequencing used memory CD4+ T cells sorted from blood. Subset here: CD45RA-negative fraction. The receptor comes from a young man in good health. The genes are TRBV9 and TRBJ2-1, with TRBD2 matching 8 bases. DNA of the CDR3: TGTGCCAGCAGCGGTAGCGGGAAGGGGTACAATGAGCAGTTCTTC. Translated, it gives CASSGSGKGYNEQFF.